This T cell receptor (beta chain) was sequenced in a study of Ad26.COV2.S vaccination and SARS-CoV-2 variants. Study conclusions and caveats: Substantial breadth was reportedly displayed by spike-specific CD8+ and CD4+ T cell responses after vaccination. Non-spike TCR breadth showed similarity between vaccine and placebo recipients. Responses of T cells in total may have been underestimated by the TCR breadth and depth analyses. The placebo group had lower spike-specific TCR breadth than the vaccine recipients did.

Germline-derived CDR1 and CDR2 are LGHDT and YNNKEL (reference sequence). The CDR3 is made up of 15 amino acids. The V end was cut by 4 bases, the J end by 10 bases, with 17 bases between. In regard to this clone: What it binds is not known.

Sequencing used immunoSEQ multiplex PCR; TCRdb keeps in-frame clones, though not all of them. There are under 150,000 clones in the sample; just over 85% occur only once, and approximately 5% lies in the top ten. The receptor's source is a human donor who had recovered from COVID-19. The chain carries TRBV3-1 (or the pseudogene TRBV3-2) and TRBJ1-6; perhaps TRBD1 as D (6 bases). The material sequenced was peripheral blood, taken after recovery from COVID-19. CDR3 coding DNA: TGTGCCAGCAGCCGCCAGGACAGTATCTACTCACCCCTCCACTTT. This codes for CASSRQDSIYSPLHF.